This TCR beta chain was sequenced during a study of response to subunit inactivated influenza vaccine. V dropped 3 bases and J dropped 4; count of bases not matched to a gene: 9. Germline CDR1 reads LGHDT; CDR2 reads YNNKEL (reference sequence). The CDR3 runs to 16 residues. The table lists this clonotype with a few counts. TCRdb re-derived calls from the RT-PCR reads in MiXCR, one entry per CDR3 protein. The data show some 540,000 distinct CDR3 sequences, approximately 24% seen once. These data were also reused for a study on T cells expressing NK-cell markers. As that study records: What made the TCR beta cDNA was 5'RACE template switching with UMIs.

The specimen comprised CD4+ T cells sorted from PBMCs, sampled roughly 12 days after vaccination. This clonotype originated in a man aged 50 or older who received an inactivated influenza vaccine. The chain carries TRBV3-1 and TRBJ1-2; the match to TRBD1 covers 9 bases. The CDR3 sequence: CASSHEAGTGSYGYTF. CDR3 bases: TGTGCCAGCAGCCACGAAGCCGGGACAGGGAGCTATGGCTACACCTTC. Combining the CDR3 with reference TRBV3-1 and TRBJ1-2 gives the whole variable domain DTAVSQTPKYLVTQMGNDKSIKCEQNLGHDTMYWYKQDSKKFLKIMFSYNNKELIINETVPNRFSPKSPDKAHLNLHINSLELGDSAVYFCASSHEAGTGSYGYTFGSGTRLTVV.